This entry lists 20 T cell receptor beta chains sequenced from one sample in a study of blood T cell repertoires in COVID-19. Using immunoSEQ multiplex PCR, the repertoire was profiled, and TCRdb retains in-frame clones only, with some absent. Here the sample spans a few hundred thousand clones, around nine tenths being singletons. Sequenced: PBMCs or T cells enriched from blood (not recorded which). The receptor set was obtained from a woman aged 18-35 years who had been exposed to COVID-19.

V and J are TRBV6-1 and TRBJ1-2; unclear D gene. The germline V gene has CDR1 MNHNS and CDR2 SASEGT. Trimming pared 1 base from V and 8 bases from J, leaving 17 bases between. The CDR3 spans 15 residues. The CDR3 loop reads CASSEEAAVPRGYTF. CDR3 coding DNA: TGTGCCAGCAGTGAAGAGGCCGCGGTCCCTAGGGGCTACACCTTC.

Of note for this clone: The junction and the germline gene differ at one end; a read error may be behind it. CDR3 in amino acids: CASSVIADSDNEQFF. DNA for the CDR3: TGTGCCAGCAGTGTAATAGCGGACTCCGACAATGAGCAGTTCTTC. This chain links TRBV6-4 with TRBJ2-1, with D perhaps TRBD2 (6 bases). This CDR3 has 15 residues. CDR1 is MRHNA, CDR2 SNTAGT, per germline.

A remark on this clone: Within the sample, other DNA sequences also encode this same CDR3. The V gene is TRBV5-1, the J gene TRBJ2-5, with 10 bases lining up with TRBD2. Trimming cost V 0 bases and J 1 base; bases outside gene matches: 3. This CDR3 region has 16 residues. Germline-derived CDR1 and CDR2 are SGHRS and YFSETQ. CDR3 region: CASSLAVAGGQETQYF. CDR3 bases: TGCGCCAGCAGCTTGGCGGTAGCGGGGGGCCAAGAGACCCAGTACTTC.

This rearrangement joins TRBV7-2 to TRBJ1-1; D possibly corresponds to TRBD1 (5 bases). This CDR3 has 11 residues. The germline gives CDR1 SGHTA, CDR2 FQGNSA. V lost 2 bases and J lost 11, with 9 bases in between. The CDR3 region has the DNA TGTGCCAGCAGCTTAATGGGGGGGGCTTTCTTT. Translating it yields CASSLMGGAFF.

The chain has TRBV7-8 and TRBJ2-1, with TRBD2 identical over 14 bases. V was clipped by 0 bases and J by 0 bases; unmatched bases: 4. The CDR3 is made up of 19 amino acids. In germline, CDR1 is SGHVS, CDR2 FQNEAQ. CDR3 DNA sequence: TGTGCCAGCAGCTTAGCCCGGACTAGCGGGGGGAGCTCCTACAATGAGCAGTTCTTC. It is translated as CASSLARTSGGSSYNEQFF.

This clone was seen a handful of times. The chain combines TRBV7-9 with TRBJ2-7; a weak D match, TRBD2 (6 bases). CDR3 length: 14 residues. V lost 3 bases, J lost 6 bases, and 15 bases lay in between. The germline V gene has CDR1 SEHNR and CDR2 FQNEAQ (reference sequence). Here the CDR3 DNA reads TGTGCCAGCAGCTTTGGCGGGGCCCGCTTCGAGCAGTACTTC. Translated, it gives CASSFGGARFEQYF.

The chain employs TRBV2 and TRBJ2-3, with 11 bases identical to TRBD2. With 7 bases clipped from V and 2 bases from J, the junction kept 8 bases outside the gene matches. CDR3 length: 16 amino acids. CDR1 is SNHLY, CDR2 FYNNEI, per germline. The CDR3 here is CASNRRLAGNTDTQYF. The CDR3 DNA reads as TGTGCCAGCAACCGAAGACTAGCGGGGAACACAGATACGCAGTATTTT.

The chain joins TRBV2 to TRBJ2-1; D unresolved. The germline gives CDR1 SNHLY, CDR2 FYNNEI. The V and J ends lost 4 bases and 7 bases respectively, with 11 bases between them. The CDR3 has 13 amino acids. The CDR3 protein is CASSAETQNEQFF. As DNA, the CDR3 is TGTGCCAGCAGTGCGGAGACCCAGAATGAGCAGTTCTTC.

The chain has TRBV28 and TRBJ1-1; D is uncertain. CDR3 length: 15 amino acids. V lost 11 bases, J lost 0 bases, and 19 bases lay in between. Per the germline V gene, CDR1 is MDHEN and CDR2 is SYDVKM. CDR3: CASWRPAKMNTEAFF. The CDR3 bases are TGTGCCTCTTGGCGGCCGGCCAAAATGAACACTGAAGCTTTCTTT.

The chain employs TRBV2 and TRBJ2-7, with 10 nucleotides matching TRBD2. Trimming at V came to 4 bases and at J to 4 bases, leaving 4 bases not matched to a gene. Germline assignment: CDR1 SNHLY and CDR2 FYNNEI. This CDR3 is 14 amino acids long. The CDR3 region has the DNA TGTGCCAGCAGTGGGTGGACTAGCGGTTACGAGCAGTACTTC. This translates into CASSGWTSGYEQYF.

This chain links TRBV18 with TRBJ1-6, with D unclear. Germline V gene data show CDR1 as KGHSH and CDR2 as LQKENI. The CDR3 is 15 residues long. V lost 4 bases and J lost 2, with 9 bases in between. The CDR3 loop is CASSLGSAYNSPLHF. The CDR3, as DNA: TGTGCCAGCTCACTCGGGAGTGCCTATAATTCACCCCTCCACTTT.

V gene TRBV20-1 combines with J gene TRBJ1-1; D not resolved. This CDR3 comprises 11 residues. Germline V CDR1 and CDR2: DFQATT, SNEGSKA (reference sequence). V was pared by 3 bases and J by 8 bases, with 10 bases between. In nucleotides, the CDR3 is TGCAGTGCTAGTTTCGTGACAGAAGCTTTCTTT. Encoded protein: CSASFVTEAFF.

V gene TRBV30 combines with J gene TRBJ2-3; TRBD1 might be the D (6 bases). CDR1 and CDR2 (germline): GTSNPN, SVGIG (reference sequence). The CDR3 contains 16 residues. V lost 5 bases to trimming and J lost 0 bases, with 18 bases between them. This CDR3 reads CAWGVKVTGSTDTQYF. CDR3 DNA: TGTGCCTGGGGGGTCAAGGTGACAGGTAGCACAGATACGCAGTATTTT.

This rearrangement joins TRBV7-2 to TRBJ1-2; D remains ambiguous. V lost 1 base to trimming and J lost 7 bases, with 19 bases between them. Germline lookup yields CDR1 SGHTA and CDR2 FQGNSA. This CDR3 region has 16 residues. CDR3 loop: CASSLGLVATFGGYTF. Written as DNA, the CDR3 is TGTGCCAGCAGCTTAGGATTGGTAGCGACGTTTGGTGGCTACACCTTC. Filled out from reference TRBV7-2 and TRBJ1-2, the complete variable domain reads GAGVSQSPSNKVTEKGKDVELRCDPISGHTALYWYRQSLGQGLEFLIYFQGNSAPDKSGLPSDRFSAERTGGSVSTLTIQRTQQEDSAVYLCASSLGLVATFGGYTFGSGTRLTVV.

The rearrangement links TRBV19 to TRBJ2-2, with D possibly matching TRBD1 (5 bases). The germline CDR1 and CDR2 sequences are LNHDA and SQIVND (reference sequence). This CDR3 has 16 amino acids. V was pared by 3 bases and J by 1 base, with 12 bases between. The DNA for the CDR3 is TGTGCCAGTAGTATTACTGGGGCGCGGAACACCGGGGAGCTGTTTTTT. Protein product: CASSITGARNTGELFF.

CDR3 nucleotide sequence: TGTGCCAGCAGCCCGGGTCAGGGCTCTGGCTACACCTTC. This translates into CASSPGQGSGYTF. V and J are TRBV7-8 and TRBJ1-2; D may be TRBD1 (5 bases). This CDR3 is built from 13 residues. Trimming cost V 5 bases and J 7 bases, with 14 bases left between them. Germline CDR1 and CDR2: SGHVS and FQNEAQ.

The chain combines TRBV7-2 with TRBJ2-7; 9 positions match TRBD1. Germline lookup yields CDR1 SGHTA and CDR2 FQGNSA. With 7 bases clipped from V and 5 bases from J, the junction kept 9 bases outside the gene matches. The CDR3 length is 14 residues. CDR3 amino acids: CASTPGTGFHEQYF. In DNA, the CDR3 is TGTGCCAGCACCCCTGGGACAGGGTTCCACGAGCAGTACTTC.

The genes are TRBV28 and TRBJ2-1; possible D gene TRBD1, 7 bases. Trimming cost V 3 bases and J 7 bases, with 13 bases left between them. This CDR3 contains 14 residues. Germline V lookup: CDR1 MDHEN, CDR2 SYDVKM. This CDR3 is CASSLPGGRNEQFF. CDR3 bases: TGTGCCAGCAGTTTGCCAGGGGGGAGGAATGAGCAGTTCTTC.

The rearrangement links TRBV6-2 or TRBV6-3 to TRBJ1-5, with TRBD1 identical over 10 bases. V trimming: 6 bases; J trimming: 7 bases; junction bases outside the gene matches: 12. Germline assignment: CDR1 MNHEY and CDR2 SVGEGT. The CDR3 runs 16 residues. The DNA for the CDR3 is TGTGCCAGCAGCCACGGGGGGACAGGGGTGAGACAGCCCCAGCATTTT. As protein: CASSHGGTGVRQPQHF.

V and J are TRBV28 and TRBJ1-1; D might be TRBD1 (6 bases). This CDR3 region has 14 residues. Trimming cost V 3 bases and J 2 bases, with 10 bases left between them. Germline CDR1 MDHEN, CDR2 SYDVKM. This CDR3 is CASSFQDRNTEAFF. As DNA, the CDR3 is TGTGCCAGCAGTTTTCAGGACAGAAACACTGAAGCTTTCTTT.